This TCR beta chain stems from a study of blood T cell repertoires in COVID-19. In the original processing: Nucleated cell counts were estimated from reference gene primer amplification. Assay: immunoSEQ multiplex PCR; the TCRdb copy retains only in-frame clones and omits some. That table supplies the V and J calls and clone size; D and trimming were determined from the DNA. The sample shows about 310,000 clones, about 89% of them seen only once. Symptom resolution, clearance, or two negative PCRs marked the recovered donors of Cohort 3. In germline, CDR1 is GTSNPN, CDR2 SVGIG (reference sequence). Trimming stripped 2 bases from V and 1 base from J, with 10 bases between. The CDR3 length is 14 residues.

The chain links TRBV30 to TRBJ2-3, with D possibly matching TRBD2 (5 bases). Sequencing was done on a sample of PBMCs or T cells enriched from blood (not recorded which). This sequence was found in a woman between 40 and 55 years old who had recovered from COVID-19. CDR3 residues: CAWSPDYRTDTQYF. DNA for the CDR3: TGTGCCTGGAGTCCTGACTATCGCACAGATACGCAGTATTTT.